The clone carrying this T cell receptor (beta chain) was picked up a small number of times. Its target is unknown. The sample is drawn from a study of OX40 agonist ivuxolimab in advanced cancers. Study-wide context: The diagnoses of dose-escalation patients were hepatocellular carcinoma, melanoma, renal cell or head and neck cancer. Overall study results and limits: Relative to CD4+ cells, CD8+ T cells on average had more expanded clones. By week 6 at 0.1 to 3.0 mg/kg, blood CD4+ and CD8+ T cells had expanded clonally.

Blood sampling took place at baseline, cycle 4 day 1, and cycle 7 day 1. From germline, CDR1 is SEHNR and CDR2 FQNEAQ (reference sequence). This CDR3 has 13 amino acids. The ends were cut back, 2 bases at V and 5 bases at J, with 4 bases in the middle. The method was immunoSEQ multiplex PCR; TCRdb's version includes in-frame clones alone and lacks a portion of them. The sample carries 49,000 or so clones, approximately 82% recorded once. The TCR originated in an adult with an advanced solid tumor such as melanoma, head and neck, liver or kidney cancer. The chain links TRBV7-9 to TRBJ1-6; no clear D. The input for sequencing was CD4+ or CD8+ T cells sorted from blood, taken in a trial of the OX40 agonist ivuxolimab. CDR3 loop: CASSLLDNSPLHF. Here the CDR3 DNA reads TGTGCCAGCAGCTTATTAGATAATTCACCCCTCCACTTT.